The 10 T cell receptor beta chains in this list originate from one sample, sequenced in a study of blood T cell repertoires in COVID-19. Sequencing used immunoSEQ multiplex PCR; TCRdb keeps in-frame clones, though not all of them. The data hold about 420,000 clones, with over 85% observed a single time. What was sequenced was peripheral blood. The origin of the receptors is a man younger than 35 with COVID-19, enrolled during active disease.

The genes are TRBV5-5 and TRBJ1-5, with D uncertain. This CDR3 comprises 14 residues. With 4 bases removed from V and 5 bases from J, the gap between germline ends came to 13 bases. Germline loops: CDR1 SGHKS, CDR2 YYEKEE (reference sequence). The CDR3 DNA reads as TGTGCCAGCAGCCCGACGGGCGGGGATCAGCCCCAGCATTTT. It encodes CASSPTGGDQPQHF.

The chain employs TRBV12-3 or TRBV12-4 and TRBJ2-1; possibly TRBD2 for D (5 bases). Trimming shortened V by 1 base and J by 9 bases, and 10 bases separated the two germline ends. This CDR3 is 13 amino acids long. The CDR3 reads CASSLVNEGEQFF. The CDR3 coding sequence is TGTGCCAGCAGTTTAGTCAATGAGGGTGAGCAGTTCTTC.

The rearrangement uses TRBV2 and TRBJ2-7; 9 bases are a match to TRBD2. Trimming cost V 7 bases and J 1 base; bases outside gene matches: 2. CDR1 and CDR2 from the germline V gene are SNHLY and FYNNEI. The CDR3 runs to 13 residues. CDR3 in amino acids: CASTGLASYEQYF. The CDR3 nucleotides read TGTGCCAGCACGGGACTAGCATCCTACGAGCAGTACTTC.

The V call is TRBV5-8, the J call TRBJ2-7; D is possibly TRBD1 (5 bases). V was trimmed by 4 bases and J by 1 base, leaving 12 bases between them. Per the germline V gene, CDR1 is SGHTS and CDR2 is YDEGEE. This CDR3 region has 14 residues. The CDR3 nucleotides read TGTGCCAGCAGCCGGACGCGACAGTCCTACGAGCAGTACTTC. Its protein product is CASSRTRQSYEQYF.

The chain couples TRBV11-1 to TRBJ2-3, with D unclear. The germline CDR1 and CDR2 sequences are SGHAT and FQDESV (reference sequence). The CDR3 runs to 14 residues. V was trimmed by 6 bases and J by 6 bases, leaving 16 bases between them. The CDR3 loop is CASRLRSWADTQYF. In DNA, the CDR3 is TGTGCCAGCAGGCTGAGATCGTGGGCGGATACGCAGTATTTT.

The J gene is TRBJ2-5, the V gene TRBV7-9, with TRBD1 matching over 7 bases. J lost 1 base, V lost 6 bases, and 5 bases had no gene match. Germline CDR1 and CDR2: SEHNR and FQNEAQ (reference sequence). This CDR3 comprises 14 residues. The CDR3 DNA reads TGTGCCAGCAGGGTAACAGGGGCCCAAGAGACCCAGTACTTC. Translated, it gives CASRVTGAQETQYF.

This clone appeared a single time. This chain joins TRBV4-1 and TRBJ2-7, with D perhaps matching TRBD1 (6 bases). The germline gives CDR1 MGHRA, CDR2 YSYEKL. The V gene lost 1 base and the J gene lost 3 bases, with 10 bases spanning the gap. This CDR3 is built from 14 residues. In DNA form, the CDR3 reads TGCGCCAGCAGCCAAGGCCAGGGGAGCTACGAGCAGTACTTC. It yields the protein CASSQGQGSYEQYF.

This clone showed up just once. The J gene is TRBJ2-5, the V gene TRBV7-8; no firm D call. The CDR3 sequence is 13 residues long. Germline V gives CDR1 SGHVS, CDR2 FQNEAQ. V lost 4 bases, J lost 5 bases, and 11 bases lay in between. CDR3 coding DNA: TGTGCCAGCAGCTCCTGGGCCATGGAGACCCAGTACTTC. As protein: CASSSWAMETQYF.

The chain carries TRBV11-2 and TRBJ1-2, with TRBD1 matching 8 bases. After removal of 5 bases from V and 4 bases from J, the junction contained 6 bases not matched to a gene. The CDR3 runs to 14 residues. Per the germline V gene, CDR1 is SGHAT and CDR2 is FQNNGV. This CDR3 reads CASSADRAAYGYTF. The CDR3 DNA follows: TGTGCCAGCAGCGCGGACAGGGCGGCCTATGGCTACACCTTC.

The genes are TRBV4-2 and TRBJ1-3; tentatively, D is TRBD1 (5 bases). V lost 0 bases and J 2 bases, leaving 11 bases between the germline ends. CDR3 length: 16 amino acids. CDR1 LGHNA and CDR2 YNFKEQ come from the germline V gene. This CDR3 is CASSQDHAGPGNTIYF. CDR3 coding DNA: TGTGCCAGCAGCCAAGATCACGCAGGGCCTGGAAACACCATATATTTT.